These 8 T cell receptor beta chains came from one sample sequenced in a study of T cells after yellow fever vaccination. MiXCR was run by TCRdb on the 5' RACE reads, yielding one entry per CDR3 protein. The data contain hundreds of thousands of distinct CDR3 sequences, roughly 13% of them seen just once; the ten biggest clones take up 11% to 15%. The sequencing here drew on PBMCs, taken on the day of the yellow fever booster vaccination. The source is a young man who received the YFV17D yellow fever vaccine.

This clonotype was observed a few times. The chain has TRBV29-1 and TRBJ2-3, with TRBD2 matching over 9 bases. The CDR3 runs to 15 residues. V gave up 4 bases and J gave up 2 bases; unmatched junction bases: 7. Per the germline V gene, CDR1 is SQVTM and CDR2 is ANQGSEA. In nucleotides, the CDR3 is TGCAGCGTTGTCCGCGGGAGGGGTCCCACAGATACGCAGTATTTT. The encoded protein is CSVVRGRGPTDTQYF.

The V call is TRBV20-1, the J call TRBJ2-7; 10 bases fit TRBD1. Germline trimming cut 3 bases from V and 6 bases from J; bases unmatched to any gene: 8. In germline, CDR1 is DFQATT, CDR2 SNEGSKA (reference sequence). The CDR3 has 14 residues. The DNA of the CDR3 is TGCAGTGCTAGGATGGGGACAGGGGAGGCCGAGCAGTACTTC. Its translation is CSARMGTGEAEQYF.

This clonotype has just a few counts. The gene calls are TRBV20-1 and TRBJ2-7; D unresolved. V gave up 3 bases and J gave up 0 bases, with 15 bases separating them. The CDR3 length is 15 residues. From germline, CDR1 is DFQATT and CDR2 SNEGSKA (reference sequence). CDR3 sequence (DNA): TGCAGTGCTAGTAATCTACGGGCACCCTCCTACGAGCAGTACTTC. Encoded protein: CSASNLRAPSYEQYF.

The V and J genes are TRBV15 and TRBJ2-2; D gene unclear. V lost 2 bases to trimming and J lost 6 bases, with 7 bases between them. Germline V CDR1 and CDR2: LNHNV, YYDKDF (reference sequence). This CDR3 comprises 13 residues. For the CDR3, the DNA is TGTGCCACCAGCAGATCGGATCCCGGGGAGCTGTTTTTT. Protein: CATSRSDPGELFF. Full variable domain (outside the CDR3, taken from reference TRBV15 and TRBJ2-2): DAMVIQNPRYQVTQFGKPVTLSCSQTLNHNVMYWYQQKSSQAPKLLFHYYDKDFNNEADTPDNFQSRRPNTSFCFLDIRSPGLGDTAMYLCATSRSDPGELFFGEGSRLTVL.

The chain combines TRBV20-1 with TRBJ2-1, with 10 positions matching TRBD2. CDR1 DFQATT and CDR2 SNEGSKA come from the germline V gene (reference sequence). With 0 bases clipped from V and 8 bases from J, the junction kept 7 bases outside the gene matches. The CDR3 has 15 residues. The CDR3 protein is CSAREWASGSYEQFF. CDR3 DNA: TGCAGTGCTAGAGAATGGGCTAGCGGGAGCTATGAGCAGTTCTTC.

A few counts support this clonotype. The rearrangement joins TRBV5-4 to TRBJ1-3, with 9 positions matching TRBD1. The CDR3 consists of 15 residues. The germline V gene has CDR1 SGHNT and CDR2 YYREEE (reference sequence). V lost 4 bases and J lost 0; bases outside the gene matches: 2. For the CDR3, the DNA is TGTGCCAGCAGCAGGGACAGGGTCTCTGGAAACACCATATATTTT. Its translation: CASSRDRVSGNTIYF.

This clonotype was observed a few times. The V gene is TRBV13, the J gene TRBJ2-2, with TRBD2 identical over 11 bases. The germline CDR1 and CDR2 sequences are PRHDT and FYEKMQ (reference sequence). V shed 5 bases and J 2 bases; nucleotides not matched to a gene: 4. CDR3 length: 16 amino acids. This CDR3 reads CASSQLAGVNTGELFF. CDR3 bases: TGTGCCAGCAGCCAACTAGCGGGAGTCAACACCGGGGAGCTGTTTTTT.

This clonotype was found many times. The V and J genes are TRBV20-1 and TRBJ2-7; D is possibly TRBD1 (5 bases). CDR3 length equals 16 residues. Per germline, CDR1 DFQATT and CDR2 SNEGSKA (reference sequence). Between the trimmed V and J ends, which lost 1 base and 2 bases, there was a span of 18 bases. CDR3 nucleotides: TGCAGTGCTAGAGCCCTCCATGGCAGGGCCACCTACGAGCAGTACTTC. Protein: CSARALHGRATYEQYF.